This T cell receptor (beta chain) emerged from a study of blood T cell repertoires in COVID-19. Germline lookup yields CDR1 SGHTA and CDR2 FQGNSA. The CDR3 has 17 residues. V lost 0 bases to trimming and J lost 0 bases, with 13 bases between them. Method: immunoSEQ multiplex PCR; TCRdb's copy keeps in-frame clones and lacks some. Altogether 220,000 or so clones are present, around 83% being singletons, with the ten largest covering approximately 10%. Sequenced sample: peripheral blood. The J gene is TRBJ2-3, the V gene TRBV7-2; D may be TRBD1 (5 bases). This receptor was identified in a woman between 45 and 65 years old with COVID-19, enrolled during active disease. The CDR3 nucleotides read TGTGCCAGCAGCTTAGCTGCAGGTGGGGCCAGCACAGATACGCAGTATTTT. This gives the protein CASSLAAGGASTDTQYF. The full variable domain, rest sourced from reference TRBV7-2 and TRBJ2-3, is GAGVSQSPSNKVTEKGKDVELRCDPISGHTALYWYRQSLGQGLEFLIYFQGNSAPDKSGLPSDRFSAERTGGSVSTLTIQRTQQEDSAVYLCASSLAAGGASTDTQYFGPGTRLTVL.